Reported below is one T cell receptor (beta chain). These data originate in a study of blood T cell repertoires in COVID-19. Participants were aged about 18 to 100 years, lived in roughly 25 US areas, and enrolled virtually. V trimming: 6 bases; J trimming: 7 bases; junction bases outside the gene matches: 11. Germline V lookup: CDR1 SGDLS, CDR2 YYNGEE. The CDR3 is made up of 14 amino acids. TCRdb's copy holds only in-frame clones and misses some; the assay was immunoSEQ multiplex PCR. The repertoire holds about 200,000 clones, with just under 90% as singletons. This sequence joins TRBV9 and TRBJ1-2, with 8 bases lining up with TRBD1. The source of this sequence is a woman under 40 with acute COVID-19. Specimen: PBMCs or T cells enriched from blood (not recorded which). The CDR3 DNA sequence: TGTGCCAGCACCCAACGACAGGGGATTCGTGGCTACACCTTC. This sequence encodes CASTQRQGIRGYTF.